What follows describes a single T cell receptor beta chain. The target antigen is unknown. The data derive from a study of tumor-infiltrating lymphocytes in primary liver carcinoma. Study-wide background: Productive TCRbeta reads per sample were roughly 3.5 to 7.5 million, not differing by tissue. Study-wide results and limits: Lower overlap was observed for tumor-adjacent and tumor-blood pairs relative to tumor region pairs. Blood trailed tumors significantly in top-250-clone fraction (p = 0.039).

Unsorted bulk tissue of roughly 20-34 mg yielded co-extracted RNA and DNA. The germline V gene has CDR1 MRHNA and CDR2 SNTAGT. The CDR3 runs to 16 residues. Losses at the gene ends were 6 bases for V and 5 bases for J; bases not matched to a gene: 11. A constant-region primer primed TCR beta cDNA synthesis from about 0.45 ug of total RNA. Libraries for TCR beta were built through three nested multiplex PCR rounds, which together made up a slightly modified ARM-PCR procedure. The first two PCR rounds, approximately 10 cycles each, used TRBV1-TRBV30 forward primers and a C-beta reverse primer. One entry per CDR3 protein results from TCRdb running MiXCR on the multiplex PCR reads. In the table there are about 120,000 distinct CDR3 sequences, around two thirds of which are singletons.

This chain connects TRBV6-4 to TRBJ2-1, with TRBD2 matching over 9 bases. Sequenced sample: liver tumor tissue from sampling region 1. The sample's subset: tumor region T1, superior pole. The source of this sequence is an older woman with primary liver carcinoma and hepatitis B virus infection. CDR3 sequence reads: CASSSFHLAGNNEQFF. The CDR3, as DNA: TGTGCCAGCAGCAGCTTCCATCTAGCGGGGAACAATGAGCAGTTCTTC.